This TCR beta chain was sequenced for a study of Tregs in tolerant kidney transplant recipients. Overall study findings and caveats: The small number of patients limits these findings pending further validation. No direct test of biological reproducibility was done here. The most relevant donor-specific Treg TCRbeta repertoire apparently came from expansion with activated donor B cells.

As to this clone: The antigen is not known.

TCRdb keeps only in-frame clones here, not all; method: immunoSEQ multiplex PCR. The sample lists some 66,000 clones, approximately 92% seen once, with about 10% in the top ten. This CDR3 spans 15 amino acids. Trimming removed 5 bases at V and 6 bases at J, with 20 bases between. CDR1 is SQVTM, CDR2 ANQGSEA, per germline. Unstimulated regulatory T cells (CD4+CD25+CD127-), CD4+CD25- non-regulatory cells, CD4 and CD8 cells were FACS-sorted from thawed PBMCs. This chain connects TRBV29-1 to TRBJ2-1; TRBD1 is a possible D gene (6 bases). The sequenced sample was CD8+ T cells from blood, obtained before the transplant. This receptor was identified in a human donor who received a combined kidney and bone marrow transplant. The CDR3 DNA reads as TGCAGCGTTTGGACAGCCGAAGTACCTAGCAATGAGCAGTTCTTC. This encodes CSVWTAEVPSNEQFF.